One and the same sample provided the 21 T cell receptor beta chains below, sequenced in a study of CD8+ T cells in alopecia areata (dated by TCRdb to 2016 to 2018). This specimen's treatment or condition label, interpreted: oral pan-JAK inhibitor, 5-10 mg twice daily. Library preparation employed the immunoSEQ multiplex PCR assay. For TCR sequencing, RNA was extracted from every sample and reverse transcribed into cDNA to serve as template. TCRdb carries this immuneACCESS record with in-frame sequences only. Its versions omit some clonotypes, under half of them owing to an unresolved V gene in the studies checked, with the rest unexplained. For this sample the table gives a few hundred thousand clones, of which 30% to 40% were detected only once. Of the sample, under 0.55% falls within the top ten clones. The sequencing used CD4+ T cells sorted from blood, collected between weeks 30 and 35, from a patient treated with tofacitinib. These receptors all come from a human donor with alopecia areata.

The chain links TRBV30 to TRBJ1-2; D is possibly TRBD1 (6 bases). Germline V gene data show CDR1 as GTSNPN and CDR2 as SVGIG (reference sequence). This CDR3 spans 17 amino acids. V dropped 3 bases and J dropped 4 bases, with 24 bases sitting between them. The CDR3 here is CAWRKKQGVSGGYGYTF. The CDR3 DNA reads TGTGCCTGGAGAAAAAAACAGGGAGTTTCGGGAGGCTATGGCTACACCTTC.

The V and J genes are TRBV7-9 and TRBJ1-6; D gene uncertain. In germline, CDR1 is SEHNR, CDR2 FQNEAQ (reference sequence). With 0 bases removed from V and 9 bases from J, the gap between germline ends came to 6 bases. The CDR3 sequence is 13 residues long. The CDR3 DNA reads TGTGCCAGCAGCTTAGCCGAGGGTTCACCCCTCCACTTT. This translates into CASSLAEGSPLHF.

The sample holds many counts of this clone. The chain has TRBV7-2 and TRBJ2-3; D not certain. The CDR3 is made up of 16 amino acids. CDR1 and CDR2 from the germline V gene are SGHTA and FQGNSA. V dropped 5 bases and J dropped 3 bases, with 18 bases sitting between them. CDR3 DNA sequence: TGTGCCAGCAGCCCGAGAGGATTAACTCCGACAGATACGCAGTATTTT. Its protein product is CASSPRGLTPTDTQYF.

The chain employs TRBV30 and TRBJ2-2, with D maybe TRBD1 (5 bases). From germline, CDR1 is GTSNPN and CDR2 SVGIG (reference sequence). V was cut by 1 base and J by 6 bases, with 15 bases left in between. This CDR3 contains 15 residues. CDR3 sequence (DNA): TGTGCCTGGAGTGCAGGGAATCTCCTTTCCGGGGAGCTGTTTTTT. This translates into CAWSAGNLLSGELFF.

V usage is TRBV2 and J usage is TRBJ1-6, with a weak D call TRBD1 (6 bases). V was clipped by 8 bases and J by 9 bases, with 17 bases between them. The CDR3 length is 14 residues. The V gene's germline CDR1 is SNHLY and CDR2 FYNNEI. In DNA form, the CDR3 reads TGTGCCAGCGGACAGATCGAACGTGTTTCACCCCTCCACTTT. Protein: CASGQIERVSPLHF.

V is TRBV25-1 and J is TRBJ2-5; D possibly corresponds to TRBD2 (5 bases). Per germline, CDR1 MGHDK and CDR2 SYGVNS. The V end was cut by 6 bases, the J end by 6 bases, with 17 bases between. This CDR3 comprises 14 residues. Here the CDR3 reads CASSLTTGVQTQYF. The CDR3, as DNA: TGTGCCAGCAGCTTGACGACCGGGGTGCAGACCCAGTACTTC.

The chain links TRBV27 to TRBJ2-5, with 9 bases lining up with TRBD1. Germline V gene data show CDR1 as MNHEY and CDR2 as SMNVEV (reference sequence). This CDR3 is built from 16 residues. V dropped 4 bases and J dropped 4; count of bases not matched to a gene: 10. The CDR3 protein is CASSSKADRGRETQYF. The CDR3 DNA follows: TGTGCCAGCAGTTCCAAAGCGGACAGGGGCAGAGAGACCCAGTACTTC.

This clone was seen more than once but under ten times. The chain uses TRBV27 and TRBJ1-1; tentative D call: TRBD1 (6 bases). V was shortened by 5 bases and J by 0 bases, with 13 bases between the two germline ends. The CDR3 totals 15 residues. Looked up from germline, CDR1 is MNHEY and CDR2 is SMNVEV (reference sequence). CDR3 loop: CASSEMDSLNTEAFF. DNA of the CDR3: TGTGCCAGCAGTGAAATGGACAGCCTGAACACTGAAGCTTTCTTT.

This clone was recorded a few times. DNA of the CDR3: TGCGCCAGCAGCCCACGCAGGGGTCCTAATGAAAAACTGTTTTTT. This encodes CASSPRRGPNEKLFF. The V call is TRBV4-1, the J call TRBJ1-4, with D maybe TRBD1 (6 bases). V lost 4 bases, J lost 3 bases, and 12 bases lay in between. This CDR3 region has 15 residues. Per the germline V gene, CDR1 is MGHRA and CDR2 is YSYEKL.

The chain recombines TRBV5-1 with TRBJ1-1; D is undetermined. Between the trimmed V and J ends, which lost 1 base and 10 bases, there was a span of 14 bases. The germline gives CDR1 SGHRS, CDR2 YFSETQ. This CDR3 comprises 13 residues. The CDR3 DNA reads as TGCGCCAGCAGCTTGACCCGATACAGTGCAGCTTTCTTT. This encodes CASSLTRYSAAFF.

This clone was seen only a few times. The rearrangement links TRBV6-4 to TRBJ1-1; tentatively, D is TRBD1 (6 bases). The V gene's germline CDR1 is MRHNA and CDR2 SNTAGT. This CDR3 comprises 15 residues. Deletions cut 3 bases from V and 4 bases from J, with 15 bases between. This CDR3 reads CASSEGNRVGTEAFF. The DNA of the CDR3 is TGTGCCAGCAGTGAGGGAAACAGGGTCGGCACTGAAGCTTTCTTT.

This clone was detected many times. This rearrangement joins TRBV4-1 to TRBJ1-2; TRBD1 agrees at 8 bases. Germline values: CDR1 MGHRA, CDR2 YSYEKL. The CDR3 length is 16 residues. The V segment lost 0 bases and the J segment 6 bases; nucleotides outside the gene matches: 9. CDR3 DNA: TGCGCCAGCAGCCAAGATTGGACAGGGCGTTGGGATGGCTACACCTTC. Translated, it gives CASSQDWTGRWDGYTF.

The chain recombines TRBV5-4 with TRBJ2-5; 7 bases agree with TRBD2. The germline CDR1 and CDR2 sequences are SGHNT and YYREEE (reference sequence). This CDR3 spans 14 amino acids. Trimming took 0 bases from V and 5 from J; bases not matched to a gene: 4. The chain's CDR3 is CASSLGSGWETQYF. CDR3 bases: TGTGCCAGCAGCTTGGGTAGCGGGTGGGAGACCCAGTACTTC.

CDR3 protein: CASSPATGSYNEQFF. CDR3 in DNA: TGTGCCAGCAGTCCTGCGACGGGATCCTACAATGAGCAGTTCTTC. The chain has TRBV27 and TRBJ2-1; D may be TRBD2 (5 bases). The CDR3 length is 15 residues. Germline-derived CDR1 and CDR2 are MNHEY and SMNVEV (reference sequence). V was shortened by 5 bases and J by 1 base, with 12 bases between the two germline ends.

This chain links TRBV29-1 with TRBJ1-2, with 9 bases aligning to TRBD1. Germline assignment: CDR1 SQVTM and CDR2 ANQGSEA. After removal of 4 bases from V and 7 bases from J, the junction contained 7 bases not matched to a gene. This CDR3 region has 13 residues. The CDR3 here is CSVGGQGLVGYTF. CDR3 DNA: TGCAGCGTTGGGGGACAGGGCCTGGTTGGCTACACCTTC.

The chain is built from TRBV7-9 and TRBJ2-2; D unresolved. Germline V gene lookup returns CDR1 SEHNR and CDR2 FQNEAQ (reference sequence). The V end was cut by 1 base, the J end by 4 bases, with 10 bases between. CDR3 length: 15 residues. This CDR3 reads CASSLGVRPTGELFF. The CDR3 coding sequence is TGTGCCAGCAGCTTAGGTGTCAGACCCACCGGGGAGCTGTTTTTT. The full variable domain, its missing parts supplied by reference TRBV7-9 and TRBJ2-2, is DTGVSQNPRHKITKRGQNVTFRCDPISEHNRLYWYRQTLGQGPEFLTYFQNEAQLEKSRLLSDRFSAERPKGSFSTLEIQRTEQGDSAMYLCASSLGVRPTGELFFGEGSRLTVL.

This clone has only a few counts. The chain uses TRBV30 and TRBJ2-3; 7 nucleotides align to TRBD1. The CDR3 is 14 amino acids. V lost 1 base, J lost 4 bases, and 5 bases stayed unmatched. Germline V lookup: CDR1 GTSNPN, CDR2 SVGIG (reference sequence). This CDR3 is CAWSGGGAPDTQYF. The CDR3, as DNA: TGTGCCTGGAGTGGAGGGGGCGCGCCAGATACGCAGTATTTT.

This clone came up a few times. CDR3 region: CSVARTLNTGELFF. In nucleotides, the CDR3 is TGCAGCGTTGCACGGACCTTGAACACCGGGGAGCTGTTTTTT. The V gene is TRBV29-1, the J gene TRBJ2-2; D gene unclear. Germline values: CDR1 SQVTM, CDR2 ANQGSEA. Trimming left V 4 bases short and J 1 base short, with 10 bases between. This CDR3 has 14 residues.

This rearrangement joins TRBV27 to TRBJ1-1, with 11 bases lining up with TRBD1. The germline V gene encodes CDR1 MNHEY and CDR2 SMNVEV (reference sequence). CDR3 size: 16 residues. The ends lost 6 bases at V and 0 bases at J; junction bases unmatched: 6. CDR3 protein: CASRDRGRGVNTEAFF. DNA of the CDR3: TGTGCCAGCAGGGACAGGGGGCGTGGAGTGAACACTGAAGCTTTCTTT.

This clone was counted a few times. The chain joins TRBV27 to TRBJ1-3; D call uncertain. This CDR3 has 16 amino acids. Germline CDR1 is MNHEY and CDR2 is SMNVEV (reference sequence). Trimming removed 5 bases from V and 0 bases from J, with 14 bases in between. The DNA for the CDR3 is TGTGCCAGCAGTCCCCGACGGGCCAGCTCTGGAAACACCATATATTTT. It encodes CASSPRRASSGNTIYF.

Only a few counts were recorded for this clone. V and J are TRBV7-6 and TRBJ1-6; D may be TRBD1 (6 bases). The germline V and J ends were trimmed by 6 bases and 8 bases, with 23 bases remaining between them. The CDR3 sequence is 17 residues long. Per germline, CDR1 SGHVS and CDR2 FNYEAQ. The CDR3: CASRDNPHPDSHSPLHF. In nucleotides, the CDR3 is TGTGCCAGCAGGGACAACCCCCATCCGGACAGCCATTCACCCCTCCACTTT.